This TCR beta chain was sequenced in a study of post-analysis software for immune sequencing data. A word on this clonotype: Its antigen is undetermined.

Researchers reported that TCR beta cDNA libraries carried unique molecular identifiers. From the PCR reads, TCRdb called clonotypes with MiXCR, one entry per CDR3 protein. Found here are hundreds of thousands of distinct CDR3 sequences, 30% of them singletons; the top ten hold roughly 0.57%. General study results and limits: Controls showed lower frequencies than patients for roughly 5 TRBV segments, and TRBV5-6, TRBV5-1 and TRBV20-1 were among these.

The V end lost 5 bases, the J end lost 4 bases, and 11 bases lay between the germline ends. Germline CDR1 ENHRY, CDR2 SYGVKD. The CDR3 is made up of 13 amino acids. The TCR sequence derives from a girl aged 10 to 17 with multiple sclerosis. This rearrangement joins TRBV10-3 to TRBJ1-1, with D unclear. Sequenced input: blood. CDR3 protein: CAISPPASTEAFF. The DNA of the CDR3 is TGTGCCATCAGTCCCCCAGCGTCCACTGAAGCTTTCTTT.